This is a list of T cell receptor beta chains from one sample in a study of OX40 agonist ivuxolimab in advanced cancers. TCRdb keeps only in-frame clones here, not all; method: immunoSEQ multiplex PCR. Found here are approximately 60,000 clones, 84% of them singletons; the top ten hold approximately 2%. Sequencing used CD4+ or CD8+ T cells sorted from blood, obtained in a trial of the OX40 agonist ivuxolimab. These receptors came from an adult with an advanced solid tumor such as melanoma, head and neck, liver or kidney cancer. Each CDR3 is given with its conserved first and last residue. D genes are given only for firm matches. Size tells how often a clone was seen (once, few, many) or the class of an expanded clone, and some rows leave it out.

TRBD1	TRBV5-4	TRBJ2-2	.	CASSPRPGQGSSGELFF	TGTGCCAGCAGTCCCAGGCCGGGACAGGGAAGCTCCGGGGAGCTGTTTTTT
.	TRBV5-7	TRBJ1-2	.	CASSPWGGINYGYTF	TGTGCCAGCAGCCCATGGGGGGGGATCAACTATGGCTACACCTTC
TRBD2	TRBV9	TRBJ2-3	.	CASSPRAGGSTDTQYF	TGTGCCAGCAGCCCAAGGGCGGGGGGGTCCACAGATACGCAGTATTTT
.	TRBV18	TRBJ1-6	.	CASSPKMVGSYNSPLHF	TGTGCCAGCTCACCAAAAATGGTAGGAAGCTATAATTCACCCCTCCACTTT
.	TRBV27	TRBJ2-2	.	CASSLSGNTGELFF	TGTGCCAGCAGTTTATCAGGGAACACCGGGGAGCTGTTTTTT
.	TRBV10-3	TRBJ1-2	.	CAISESGLGYGYTF	TGTGCCATCAGTGAGTCAGGGCTAGGCTATGGCTACACCTTC
.	TRBV7-2	TRBJ1-2	.	CASSLGGTNYGYTF	TGTGCCAGCAGCTTAGGAGGGACCAACTATGGCTACACCTTC
.	TRBV5-1	TRBJ1-5	.	CASSLEGVNNQPQHF	TGCGCCAGCAGCTTGGAAGGGGTCAACAATCAGCCCCAGCATTTT
TRBD1	TRBV7-2	TRBJ2-3	.	CASSLAQTGTGTDTQYF	TGTGCCAGCAGCTTAGCGCAGACAGGGACGGGCACAGATACGCAGTATTTT
.	TRBV5-1	TRBJ2-1	.	CASSLVPGVLYNEQFF	TGCGCCAGCAGCTTGGTGCCAGGCGTTCTCTACAATGAGCAGTTCTTC
TRBD1	TRBV7-2	TRBJ1-2	few	CASSFRQGDGYTF	TGTGCCAGCAGCTTCCGGCAGGGGGATGGCTACACCTTC
.	TRBV6-5	TRBJ2-7	.	CATDSSYEQYF	TGTGCCACTGACAGCTCCTACGAGCAGTACTTC
.	TRBV9	TRBJ2-3	.	CASSVDSTDTQYF	TGTGCCAGCAGCGTCGATAGCACAGATACGCAGTATTTT
TRBD2	TRBV5-1	TRBJ2-7	.	CASSLAVGSGGPAYEQYF	TGCGCCAGCAGCTTGGCCGTCGGTAGCGGGGGGCCGGCCTACGAGCAGTACTTC
TRBD1	TRBV28	TRBJ1-1	.	CASSTGQGMNTEAFF	TGTGCCAGCAGTACGGGACAGGGGATGAACACTGAAGCTTTCTTT
TRBD1	TRBV28	TRBJ1-1	.	CASSHDPKGDRGTEAFF	TGTGCCAGCAGCCATGACCCAAAGGGGGACAGGGGCACTGAAGCTTTCTTT
TRBD1	TRBV4-1	TRBJ2-7	.	CASSLRPLVQGVADEQYF	TGCGCCAGCAGCCTCCGACCACTAGTACAGGGGGTGGCGGACGAGCAGTACTTC
.	TRBV5-1	TRBJ1-4	few	CASRVEGFNEKLFF	TGCGCCAGCAGGGTTGAGGGTTTTAATGAAAAACTGTTTTTT
TRBD2	TRBV5-1	TRBJ2-7	.	CASSRGLAGTPSSYEQYF	TGCGCCAGCAGCAGGGGACTAGCGGGGACTCCCTCTTCCTACGAGCAGTACTTC
.	TRBV21-1	TRBJ1-1	.	CASSGGDTEAFF	TGTGCCAGCTCAGGAGGGGACACTGAAGCTTTCTTT
.	TRBV30	TRBJ1-5	.	CAWSVGGGLSNQPQHF	TGTGCCTGGAGTGTGGGCGGGGGTTTGAGCAATCAGCCCCAGCATTTT
.	TRBV6-5	TRBJ1-2	.	CASRQGIFYGYTF	TGTGCCAGCAGACAGGGTATATTTTATGGCTACACCTTC
.	TRBV6-1	TRBJ2-1	.	CASSERSREYNEQFF	TGTGCCAGCAGTGAACGGTCCCGGGAATACAATGAGCAGTTCTTC
.	TRBV29-1	TRBJ1-3	.	CSVAGTLSGNTIYF	TGCAGCGTTGCGGGGACCCTCTCTGGAAACACCATATATTTT
TRBD1	TRBV19	TRBJ1-1	.	CASSRTGGSNTEAFF	TGTGCCAGTAGTAGGACAGGGGGCTCGAACACTGAAGCTTTCTTT
.	TRBV14	TRBJ2-1	.	CASSQVGAMQFF	TGTGCCAGCAGCCAAGTTGGGGCTATGCAGTTCTTC
TRBD1	TRBV28	TRBJ1-4	few	CASSDRVRLFF	TGTGCCAGCAGCGACAGGGTGAGACTGTTTTTT